Below, 18 T cell receptor beta chains from the same sample are listed, as sequenced in a study of blood T cells in healthy people across ages. It was with a sample-barcoded 5' primer and a J-beta primer mix that a second PCR of roughly 7 to 12 cycles was run. TCRdb redid the calling of the 5' RACE reads with MiXCR, one entry per CDR3 protein. The sample lists some 900,000 distinct CDR3 sequences, about 48% occurring once. The sample comprised blood. All receptors derive from a man younger than 40 in good health.

This chain connects TRBV6-1 to TRBJ1-3; D is uncertain. Per the germline V gene, CDR1 is MNHNS and CDR2 is SASEGT. CDR3 length equals 16 residues. V was cut by 3 bases and J by 0 bases, with 12 bases left in between. This chain's CDR3 is CASSEQAVFSGNTIYF. CDR3 DNA sequence: TGTGCCAGCAGTGAGCAGGCGGTCTTCTCTGGAAACACCATATATTTT.

The rearrangement uses TRBV20-1 and TRBJ2-4, with D perhaps TRBD1 (5 bases). The CDR3 sequence is 15 residues long. The V end was cut by 7 bases, the J end by 0 bases, with 16 bases between. CDR1 and CDR2 from the germline V gene are DFQATT and SNEGSKA (reference sequence). The CDR3 sequence is CSVTQDALAKNIQYF. The CDR3 DNA follows: TGCAGTGTCACACAGGACGCTTTAGCCAAAAACATTCAGTACTTC.

This clonotype was picked up many times. The genes are TRBV21-1 and TRBJ2-7; TRBD1 reflects the table's D call only, with no check against the DNA. TRBV21-1 has pseudogene status. This CDR3 has 18 residues. The DNA of the CDR3 is TGTGCCAGCAGCGAGCGAGAAACGACAGTCCAAGGCTCCTACGAGCAGTACTTC. Amino acids: CASSERETTVQGSYEQYF.

This chain joins TRBV4-2 and TRBJ1-5; D ambiguous. Germline V gene sequence: CDR1 LGHNA, CDR2 YNFKEQ. Trimming removed 4 bases at V and 4 bases at J, with 14 bases between. This CDR3 spans 15 amino acids. CDR3 protein: CASSRFHGSNQPQHF. The CDR3 DNA reads as TGTGCCAGCAGCCGATTCCACGGGTCGAATCAGCCCCAGCATTTT.

Notes on this clonotype: One end of the junction is discordant with germline, which a read error may explain. The chain couples TRBV18 to TRBJ2-7; the match to TRBD1 covers 9 bases. Germline V CDR1 and CDR2: KGHSH, LQKENI. The CDR3 extends over 13 amino acids. CDR3 amino acids: CASAPRDRDEQYF. CDR3 nucleotide sequence: TGTGCCAGCGCACCCCGGGACAGGGACGAGCAGTACTTC.

The chain recombines TRBV6-6 with TRBJ2-5; a possible D gene is TRBD1 (6 bases). The germline CDR1 and CDR2 sequences are MNHNY and SVGAGI (reference sequence). With 5 bases removed from V and 2 bases from J, the gap between germline ends came to 12 bases. The CDR3 is 14 amino acids. The CDR3 DNA follows: TGTGCCAGCAGTCCCAACAGGGAACAAGAGACCCAGTACTTC. Translating gives CASSPNREQETQYF.

A single count supports this clonotype. This chain links TRBV6-5 with TRBJ2-1; TRBD2 agrees at 10 bases. J lost 8 bases, V lost 2 bases, and 6 bases had no gene match. The CDR3 is 15 residues long. Per germline, CDR1 MNHEY and CDR2 SVGAGI. CDR3 residues: CASSYGSGGADEQFF. CDR3 nucleotides: TGTGCCAGCAGTTACGGGAGCGGGGGGGCCGATGAGCAGTTCTTC.

This clonotype was observed once. The CDR3 loop reads CASSLEGGPGKLFF. The CDR3 DNA is TGTGCCAGCAGCTTAGAGGGGGGTCCGGGAAAACTGTTTTTT. This chain uses TRBV7-9 with TRBJ1-4; possibly TRBD1 for D (6 bases). The germline V and J ends were trimmed by 1 base and 10 bases, with 13 bases remaining between them. Germline V gene sequence: CDR1 SEHNR, CDR2 FQNEAQ (reference sequence). The CDR3 totals 14 residues.

The V gene is TRBV6-6, the J gene TRBJ1-5; TRBD1 aligns across 10 bases. The V gene end was trimmed by 11 bases and the J gene end by 3 bases; junction bases not matched to a gene: 4. The germline V gene encodes CDR1 MNHNY and CDR2 SVGAGI (reference sequence). This CDR3 has 13 amino acids. The CDR3 DNA is TGTGCCGGCGGGACAGGGGACAATCAGCCCCAGCATTTT. It yields the protein CAGGTGDNQPQHF.

The chain recombines TRBV12-3 or TRBV12-4 with TRBJ1-1; tentative D call: TRBD1 (5 bases). The CDR3 runs 12 residues. Deletions cut 5 bases from V and 3 bases from J, with 7 bases between. As DNA, the CDR3 is TGTGCCAGCAGTAAGGGGTACACTGAAGCTTTCTTT. It yields the protein CASSKGYTEAFF.

This clonotype was recorded at least ten times. The chain has TRBV7-3 and TRBJ2-1; 10 bases fit TRBD1. V shed 2 bases, J shed 7 bases, and the junction held 2 bases outside the gene matches. The CDR3 length is 14 residues. Germline V gene sequence: CDR1 SGHTA, CDR2 FQGTGA. As DNA, the CDR3 is TGTGCCAGCAGCTTAGGGACAGGGGCTAATGAGCAGTTCTTC. This encodes CASSLGTGANEQFF.

This clonotype was detected many times. The V and J genes are TRBV10-2 and TRBJ2-7, with unresolved D. Deletions cut 6 bases from V and 1 base from J, with 10 bases between. The CDR3 runs 13 residues. Germline V CDR1 and CDR2: WSHSY, SAAADI. CDR3 loop: CASSDGRSYEQYF. In DNA form, the CDR3 reads TGCGCCAGCAGCGACGGACGGTCCTACGAGCAGTACTTC.

This chain links TRBV5-1 with TRBJ2-7; 7 nucleotides align to TRBD1. Trimming cost V 4 bases and J 0 bases; bases outside gene matches: 7. Germline V gives CDR1 SGHRS, CDR2 YFSETQ. This CDR3 region has 15 residues. The CDR3 coding sequence is TGCGCCAGCAGCCGAGGACAGGAAAGCTCCTACGAGCAGTACTTC. Translating it yields CASSRGQESSYEQYF.

V and J are TRBV4-2 and TRBJ1-6; D remains unclear. There are 14 residues in the CDR3. Trimming shortened V by 8 bases and J by 6 bases, and 14 bases separated the two germline ends. Germline V gene data show CDR1 as LGHNA and CDR2 as YNFKEQ. Here the CDR3 DNA reads TGTGCCAGCTGGGAGACGGAATTTAATTCACCCCTCCACTTT. Protein product: CASWETEFNSPLHF.

This clonotype has just a few counts. The chain employs TRBV5-1 and TRBJ1-6, with D unresolved. In germline, CDR1 is SGHRS, CDR2 YFSETQ. The CDR3 runs 19 residues. Trimming left V 0 bases short and J 0 bases short, with 16 bases between. CDR3 in DNA: TGCGCCAGCAGCTTGGAGGGCTCTTCCTCCCTCTCCTATAATTCACCCCTCCACTTT. Its protein product is CASSLEGSSSLSYNSPLHF. Full variable domain (outside the CDR3, taken from reference TRBV5-1 and TRBJ1-6): KAGVTQTPRYLIKTRGQQVTLSCSPISGHRSVSWYQQTPGQGLQFLFEYFSETQRNKGNFPGRFSGRQFSNSRSEMNVSTLELGDSALYLCASSLEGSSSLSYNSPLHFGNGTRLTVT.

The V and J genes are TRBV28 and TRBJ2-1; 7 bases are shared with TRBD1. The J call is uncertain, as TRBJ2-7 better fits the DNA end. The CDR3 is 15 amino acids. CDR1 and CDR2 (germline): MDHEN, SYDVKM. The CDR3 loop is CASSRADRDSYEQYF. The CDR3 DNA follows: TGTGCCAGCAGCCGAGCCGACAGGGATTCCTACGAGCAGTACTTC.

This chain links TRBV20-1 with TRBJ2-7, with 9 bases fitting TRBD2. CDR3 length: 13 residues. Germline V lookup: CDR1 DFQATT, CDR2 SNEGSKA (reference sequence). The trim removed 8 bases at V and 6 bases at J, leaving 11 bases unmatched. The CDR3 loop reads CSCCGTSNFEQYF. For the CDR3, the DNA is TGCAGTTGTTGCGGGACTAGCAACTTCGAGCAGTACTTC.

This chain joins TRBV3-1 and TRBJ2-7, with D possibly TRBD1 on 6 matching bases. V was clipped by 2 bases and J by 3 bases, with 14 bases between them. The CDR3 spans 15 residues. CDR1 is LGHDT and CDR2 is YNNKEL in the germline V gene (reference sequence). CDR3 nucleotide sequence: TGTGCCAGCAGCCAATCCCAGGTAGGGGGCTACGAGCAGTACTTC. It codes for CASSQSQVGGYEQYF.